The 21 T cell receptor beta chains given below trace back to one sample, sequenced in a study of CD8+ T cells in alopecia areata. cDNA serving as the sequencing template came from extracted, reverse transcribed RNA. TCRdb keeps only in-frame clones here, not all; method: immunoSEQ multiplex PCR. The repertoire includes over 85,000 clones, 41% of them detected once, and about 1.4% sits in the top ten. The sample consisted of CD4+ T cells sorted from blood. These receptors all stem from a human donor with alopecia areata.

In its sample, this clone was seen a few times. V usage is TRBV27 and J usage is TRBJ2-3; 8 nucleotides agree with TRBD1. The V segment lost 5 bases and the J segment 3 bases; nucleotides outside the gene matches: 7. Germline assignment: CDR1 MNHEY and CDR2 SMNVEV (reference sequence). The CDR3 spans 15 residues. The CDR3 here is CASSPRQGWTDTQYF. In DNA form, the CDR3 reads TGTGCCAGCAGTCCGAGACAGGGGTGGACAGATACGCAGTATTTT.

The genes are TRBV6-1 and TRBJ2-7, with D maybe TRBD1 (6 bases). This CDR3 is built from 14 residues. Germline CDR1 and CDR2: MNHNS and SASEGT. Trimming left V 1 base short and J 5 bases short, with 12 bases between. This CDR3 reads CASSEDRVTDEQYF. In nucleotides, the CDR3 is TGTGCCAGCAGTGAAGACAGGGTAACCGACGAGCAGTACTTC.

This chain uses TRBV27 with TRBJ2-6, with D possibly matching TRBD1 (6 bases). V was shortened by 6 bases and J by 2 bases, with 11 bases between the two germline ends. The CDR3 is 15 residues long. CDR1 and CDR2 from the germline V gene are MNHEY and SMNVEV (reference sequence). The CDR3 DNA follows: TGTGCCAGCAGACACAGGGATACTGGGGCCAACGTCCTGACTTTC. Its translation: CASRHRDTGANVLTF.

This clone has a single count. J is TRBJ2-7 and V is TRBV30; D unclear. Trimming took 0 bases from V and 4 from J, leaving 4 bases between them. The CDR3 extends over 11 amino acids. Germline V gives CDR1 GTSNPN, CDR2 SVGIG (reference sequence). The CDR3 here is CAWSVQYEQYF. As DNA, the CDR3 is TGTGCCTGGAGTGTACAGTACGAGCAGTACTTC.

This chain uses TRBV4-3 with TRBJ2-7, with TRBD2 matching over 7 bases. This CDR3 comprises 15 residues. J lost 2 bases, V lost 4 bases, and 8 bases had no gene match. The germline V gene has CDR1 LGHNA and CDR2 YSLEER. CDR3 sequence: CASSPKRGTTYEQYF. In nucleotides, the CDR3 is TGCGCCAGCAGCCCCAAGCGGGGCACAACCTACGAGCAGTACTTC.

The chain employs TRBV4-1 and TRBJ2-3; no definite D call. The CDR3 is 14 residues long. The V and J ends lost 0 bases and 10 bases respectively, with 14 bases between them. CDR1 is MGHRA and CDR2 is YSYEKL in the germline V gene. This chain's CDR3 is CASSQEVSLVAQYF. The CDR3 coding sequence is TGCGCCAGCAGCCAAGAAGTAAGCCTAGTCGCGCAGTATTTT.

The chain recombines TRBV14 with TRBJ2-1; D tentatively fits TRBD1 or TRBD2 (5 bases each). With 4 bases removed from V and 4 bases from J, the gap between germline ends came to 11 bases. This CDR3 has 14 residues. CDR1 SGHDN and CDR2 FVKESK come from the germline V gene. The CDR3 nucleotides read TGTGCCAGCAGCCGTCGGGACCGTTACAATGAGCAGTTCTTC. Translating gives CASSRRDRYNEQFF.

The rearrangement uses TRBV7-2 and TRBJ2-7; TRBD1 might be the D (5 bases). Germline V gene sequence: CDR1 SGHTA, CDR2 FQGNSA. V shed 4 bases and J shed 0 bases, with 13 bases lying between them. This CDR3 spans 15 amino acids. In nucleotides, the CDR3 is TGTGCCAGCAGCTGGGCAGGGAACCCCTCCTACGAGCAGTACTTC. Translated, it gives CASSWAGNPSYEQYF.

DNA for the CDR3: TGCAGCGTTCGTCAGAACACTGAAGCTTTCTTT. Its protein is CSVRQNTEAFF. The chain links TRBV29-1 to TRBJ1-1, with D unresolved. Germline V lookup: CDR1 SQVTM, CDR2 ANQGSEA. Trimming removed 5 bases at V and 1 base at J, with 5 bases between. The length of the CDR3 is 11 residues.

This clone was observed once. The gene calls are TRBV30 and TRBJ1-2; D is ambiguous. V was shortened by 3 bases and J by 2 bases, with 10 bases between the two germline ends. The CDR3 has 13 amino acids. Germline values: CDR1 GTSNPN, CDR2 SVGIG (reference sequence). CDR3 nucleotide sequence: TGTGCCTGGAGCAAGAATTTCAACTATGGCTACACCTTC. Translation gives CAWSKNFNYGYTF.

The chain uses TRBV6-5 and TRBJ2-2; 7 nucleotides align to TRBD1. V lost 6 bases to trimming and J lost 2 bases; unmatched junction nucleotides: 3. The CDR3 is made up of 14 amino acids. Germline lookup yields CDR1 MNHEY and CDR2 SVGAGI. The DNA of the CDR3 is TGTGCCAGCAGACGGGACAGAAACACCGGGGAGCTGTTTTTT. This translates into CASRRDRNTGELFF.

This rearrangement joins TRBV28 to TRBJ2-1; 16 positions agree with TRBD2. Per the germline V gene, CDR1 is MDHEN and CDR2 is SYDVKM. The CDR3 spans 19 residues. V shed 6 bases, J shed 8 bases, and the junction held 16 bases outside the gene matches. In nucleotides, the CDR3 is TGTGCCAGCAGGCGCCCCCCGGGACTAGCGGGAGGGGGGAGAGATGAGCAGTTCTTC. Its translation: CASRRPPGLAGGGRDEQFF.

V is TRBV7-6 and J is TRBJ1-4; D is undetermined. CDR3 length: 15 residues. Germline V gene data show CDR1 as SGHVS and CDR2 as FNYEAQ. Trimming cost V 5 bases and J 0 bases, with 10 bases left between them. Written as DNA, the CDR3 is TGTGCCAGCAGCCCTCAGGCCGCAACTAATGAAAAACTGTTTTTT. Its translation is CASSPQAATNEKLFF.

The rearrangement links TRBV11-2 to TRBJ2-1, with 8 bases identical to TRBD2. Unmatched junction bases numbered 6, after V lost 3 bases and J lost 8 bases. The CDR3 covers 14 residues. Germline CDR1 SGHAT, CDR2 FQNNGV. CDR3 nucleotide sequence: TGTGCCAGCAGCTTGCGGGGGGCGGTCGATGAGCAGTTCTTC. It yields the protein CASSLRGAVDEQFF.

The chain uses TRBV7-2 and TRBJ2-5; possibly TRBD1 for D (5 bases). From germline, CDR1 is SGHTA and CDR2 FQGNSA. V was shortened by 5 bases and J by 4 bases, with 14 bases between the two germline ends. The CDR3 totals 14 residues. The CDR3 loop is CASSEGAGPETQYF. The DNA for the CDR3 is TGTGCCAGCAGCGAAGGGGCAGGACCAGAGACCCAGTACTTC.

CDR3 loop: CASSIKGMNTGELFF. The CDR3 bases are TGTGCCAGTAGTATCAAGGGGATGAACACCGGGGAGCTGTTTTTT. The V and J genes are TRBV19 and TRBJ2-2; tentatively, D is TRBD1 (5 bases). This CDR3 region has 15 residues. V was cut by 3 bases and J by 1 base, with 9 bases left in between. Per germline, CDR1 LNHDA and CDR2 SQIVND (reference sequence).

This clone was counted only a few times. The chain carries TRBV6-5 and TRBJ2-5; TRBD2 agrees at 8 bases. With 6 bases clipped from V and 7 bases from J, the junction kept 10 bases outside the gene matches. Germline values: CDR1 MNHEY, CDR2 SVGAGI. The CDR3 consists of 14 residues. CDR3 protein: CASSPGGVRGTQYF. CDR3 bases: TGTGCCAGCAGCCCCGGGGGGGTGAGGGGGACCCAGTACTTC.

The rearrangement joins TRBV5-1 to TRBJ1-1, with D uncertain. Trimming pared 2 bases from V and 6 bases from J, leaving 11 bases between. CDR1 is SGHRS, CDR2 YFSETQ, per germline. The CDR3 totals 13 residues. This CDR3 reads CASSLAGTAEAFF. CDR3 sequence (DNA): TGCGCCAGCAGCTTAGCGGGTACGGCTGAAGCTTTCTTT.

The chain couples TRBV5-1 to TRBJ2-1; TRBD2 matches at 12 bases. The length of the CDR3 is 15 residues. Losses at the gene ends were 3 bases for V and 6 bases for J; bases not matched to a gene: 4. CDR1 and CDR2 from the germline V gene are SGHRS and YFSETQ. The CDR3 DNA sequence: TGCGCCAGCAGCTCCGCGGGACTAGCGGGCAATGAGCAGTTCTTC. Its translation: CASSSAGLAGNEQFF.

This clone came up a few times. This sequence joins TRBV7-2 and TRBJ2-1; 12 bases are shared with TRBD2. CDR3 length: 16 residues. J gave up 8 bases and V 6 bases, and 11 bases lay outside the gene matches. CDR1 and CDR2 from the germline V gene are SGHTA and FQGNSA. CDR3: CASRIGSLAGGDEQFF. CDR3 DNA: TGTGCCAGCAGAATAGGGTCACTAGCGGGAGGTGATGAGCAGTTCTTC.

The rearrangement uses TRBV7-8 and TRBJ2-1; 10 nucleotides align to TRBD2. Germline V CDR1 and CDR2: SGHVS, FQNEAQ. This CDR3 has 14 amino acids. The V gene end was trimmed by 5 bases and the J gene end by 8 bases; junction bases not matched to a gene: 6. For the CDR3, the DNA is TGTGCCAGCAGCGTGCAGAGCGGGGGGGATGAGCAGTTCTTC. This translates into CASSVQSGGDEQFF.